Listed below are T cell receptor beta chains from one sample, sequenced in a study of cytomegalovirus exposure and HLA in healthy donors. Generated by immunoSEQ multiplex PCR, the TCRdb table keeps only in-frame clones and is missing some. This table has over 200,000 clones, around 73% appearing once. Material: PBMCs. The receptors shown here come from a male donor in good health and CMV-seronegative. CDR3s include the opening cysteine and the closing phenylalanine or tryptophan. A D gene is named only where the DNA matches it firmly. For some rows the clone size is stated as once, few or many, or as a class when expanded; others skip it.

j_gene: TRBJ1-2
v_gene: TRBV11-2
abundance: .
d_gene: TRBD1
CDR3nt: TGTGCCAGCAGCTTCAGACGGAACAGGGGAAACTATGGCTACACCTTC
CDR3aa: CASSFRRNRGNYGYTF

j_gene: TRBJ1-4
v_gene: TRBV28
abundance: once
d_gene: TRBD1
CDR3nt: TGTGCCAGCAGTTCAGGGGGCAATGAAAAACTGTTTTTT
CDR3aa: CASSSGGNEKLFF

j_gene: TRBJ2-7
v_gene: TRBV10-1
abundance: .
d_gene: TRBD1
CDR3nt: TGCGCCAGCAGTGAGCCGGGGACAGGGGAGGGCGAGCAGTACTTC
CDR3aa: CASSEPGTGEGEQYF

j_gene: TRBJ1-1
v_gene: TRBV2
abundance: few
d_gene: TRBD1
CDR3nt: TGTGCCAGCACTACAGGGGCCTTAATAACTGAAGCTTTCTTT
CDR3aa: CASTTGALITEAFF

j_gene: TRBJ2-1
v_gene: TRBV27
abundance: once
d_gene: TRBD2
CDR3nt: TGTGCCAGCAGTTTAACCCTGGCGGGAGGGATTGAGCAGTTCTTC
CDR3aa: CASSLTLAGGIEQFF

j_gene: TRBJ2-2
v_gene: TRBV7-9
abundance: .
d_gene: .
CDR3nt: TGTGCCAGCGCGCCGCGGGCGGTAGGCGGGGAGCTGTTTTTT
CDR3aa: CASAPRAVGGELFF

j_gene: TRBJ2-7
v_gene: TRBV19
abundance: few
d_gene: .
CDR3nt: TGTGCCAGTAGTAGGGACTTCGCCTCCTACGAGCAGTACTTC
CDR3aa: CASSRDFASYEQYF

j_gene: TRBJ2-2
v_gene: TRBV5-4
abundance: .
d_gene: .
CDR3nt: TGTGCCAGTTGGCCAGGGTTCGGCGGGGAGCTGTTTTTT
CDR3aa: CASWPGFGGELFF

j_gene: TRBJ1-1
v_gene: TRBV5-6
abundance: .
d_gene: .
CDR3nt: TGTGCCAGCAGCCCTCGAAGGGGAGGGACTGAAGCTTTCTTT
CDR3aa: CASSPRRGGTEAFF

j_gene: TRBJ2-3
v_gene: TRBV19
abundance: .
d_gene: TRBD2
CDR3nt: TGTGCCAGCGCTAAACTAGCGGGAGGGACAGATACGCAGTATTTT
CDR3aa: CASAKLAGGTDTQYF

j_gene: TRBJ2-5
v_gene: TRBV28
abundance: .
d_gene: TRBD2
CDR3nt: TGTGCCACCAGGCGGGGGTGGGAGACCCAGTACTTC
CDR3aa: CATRRGWETQYF

j_gene: TRBJ2-7
v_gene: TRBV7-9
abundance: .
d_gene: TRBD2
CDR3nt: TGTGCCAGCAGCTTGGGACTAGCGGGAGGCGAGCAGTACTTC
CDR3aa: CASSLGLAGGEQYF

j_gene: TRBJ2-7
v_gene: TRBV5-1
abundance: .
d_gene: .
CDR3nt: TGCGCCAGCAGCCCACGGGACACCAAGGAGGAGCAGTACTTC
CDR3aa: CASSPRDTKEEQYF

j_gene: TRBJ1-3
v_gene: TRBV11-2
abundance: few
d_gene: .
CDR3nt: TGTGCCAGCAGCCCGATGGGCAGCACTGGAAACACCATATATTTT
CDR3aa: CASSPMGSTGNTIYF

j_gene: TRBJ2-1
v_gene: TRBV5-6
abundance: .
d_gene: TRBD2
CDR3nt: TGTGCCAGCAGCTCAACTAGCGGGAGCTCCTACAATGAGCAGTTCTTC
CDR3aa: CASSSTSGSSYNEQFF

j_gene: TRBJ2-7
v_gene: TRBV4-1
abundance: .
d_gene: TRBD2
CDR3nt: TGCGCCAGCAGCCAAGATAAGGGCATGCTAGCGGTTCGTTCCTACGAGCAGTACTTC
CDR3aa: CASSQDKGMLAVRSYEQYF

j_gene: TRBJ2-7
v_gene: TRBV7-3
abundance: .
d_gene: TRBD2
CDR3nt: TGTGCCAGCAGCTTAGTAGCGGGAGGGGAGCAGTACTTC
CDR3aa: CASSLVAGGEQYF

j_gene: TRBJ2-7
v_gene: TRBV10-3
abundance: .
d_gene: TRBD2
CDR3nt: TGTGCCATCCGAGCGGGAGGGACTCAAACTTCCGGCGAGCAGTACTTC
CDR3aa: CAIRAGGTQTSGEQYF

j_gene: TRBJ2-1
v_gene: TRBV7-2
abundance: .
d_gene: .
CDR3nt: TGTGCCAGCAGCTTAGGAGCGAGGGTTGACAGGTTCTACAATGAGCAGTTCTTC
CDR3aa: CASSLGARVDRFYNEQFF

j_gene: TRBJ2-2
v_gene: TRBV7-4
abundance: .
d_gene: .
CDR3nt: TGTGCCAGCAGCCCAAACCCCGTGAGGGCGAACACCGGGGAGCTGTTTTTT
CDR3aa: CASSPNPVRANTGELFF

j_gene: TRBJ1-3
v_gene: TRBV5-1
abundance: .
d_gene: .
CDR3nt: TGCGCCAGCAGCTTGGCAGCGTCTGGAAACACCATATATTTT
CDR3aa: CASSLAASGNTIYF

j_gene: TRBJ2-7
v_gene: TRBV28
abundance: .
d_gene: TRBD1
CDR3nt: TGTGCCAGCAGTGAGCCCAGACAGGGGGCCTACGAGCAGTACTTC
CDR3aa: CASSEPRQGAYEQYF

j_gene: TRBJ2-7
v_gene: TRBV19
abundance: .
d_gene: TRBD2
CDR3nt: TGTGCCAGTAGTCTAAGCGGGGTCTCCTACGAGCAGTACTTC
CDR3aa: CASSLSGVSYEQYF

j_gene: TRBJ1-2
v_gene: TRBV9
abundance: .
d_gene: TRBD1
CDR3nt: TGTGCCAGCAGCGTAGCGAGCGAGCCTGGACAGGGGAGAAGGGGCTACACCTTC
CDR3aa: CASSVASEPGQGRRGYTF

j_gene: TRBJ2-1
v_gene: TRBV19
abundance: .
d_gene: TRBD2
CDR3nt: TGTGCCAGTAACGGGTTTGGGACTACGAACAATGAGCAGTTCTTC
CDR3aa: CASNGFGTTNNEQFF

j_gene: TRBJ2-7
v_gene: TRBV11-2
abundance: .
d_gene: TRBD2
CDR3nt: TGTGCCAGCAGCTTTGCTAGCGGTTCGCCTTACGAGCAGTACTTC
CDR3aa: CASSFASGSPYEQYF

j_gene: TRBJ2-1
v_gene: TRBV7-9
abundance: .
d_gene: .
CDR3nt: TGTGCCAGCAGCGAAGGAGTAGACAATGAGCAGTTCTTC
CDR3aa: CASSEGVDNEQFF

j_gene: TRBJ1-6
v_gene: TRBV2
abundance: once
d_gene: .
CDR3nt: TGTGCCAGCATCCTCGACGGGAATTCACCCCTCCACTTT
CDR3aa: CASILDGNSPLHF

j_gene: TRBJ1-1
v_gene: TRBV28
abundance: .
d_gene: .
CDR3nt: TGTGCCAGCACCCCTAATCAGGGTGATTGGACTGAAGCTTTCTTT
CDR3aa: CASTPNQGDWTEAFF

j_gene: TRBJ2-5
v_gene: TRBV7-2
abundance: .
d_gene: .
CDR3nt: TGTGCCAGCGGGCAGAACCAAGAGACCCAGTACTTC
CDR3aa: CASGQNQETQYF

j_gene: TRBJ1-1
v_gene: TRBV10-1
abundance: .
d_gene: .
CDR3nt: TGCGCCAGCAGCGCAGGGTCTGCCACTGAAGCTTTCTTT
CDR3aa: CASSAGSATEAFF

j_gene: TRBJ2-7
v_gene: TRBV10-2
abundance: .
d_gene: TRBD2
CDR3nt: TGCGCCAGCAGTGAGTCCGGCGGGAGGACCTACGAGCAGTACTTC
CDR3aa: CASSESGGRTYEQYF

j_gene: TRBJ2-1
v_gene: TRBV9
abundance: .
d_gene: TRBD2
CDR3nt: TGTGCCAGCAGCGATCCGGGACTAGCGGGAGGTGGGAGTGAGCAGTTCTTC
CDR3aa: CASSDPGLAGGGSEQFF